One T cell receptor (beta chain) is described in this entry. The data originate from a study of CD8+ T cells in alopecia areata. Extracted from the samples, RNA was reverse transcribed into cDNA to serve as the sequencing template. Repertoires were generated with immunoSEQ multiplex PCR, while TCRdb's copy carries only in-frame clones and drops some. The data show about 200,000 clones, over 45% seen once. Treatment here: oral pan-JAK inhibitor, 5-10 mg twice daily. Patients with alopecia areata provided lesional scalp punch biopsies as well as peripheral blood. The specimen comprised CD4+ T cells sorted from blood, sampled at week 24, from a patient treated with tofacitinib. The receptor's source is a human donor with alopecia areata.

The CDR3 is CATWGLRTSNEQFF. The CDR3 DNA reads TGTGCCACCTGGGGACTACGGACCTCCAATGAGCAGTTCTTC. This chain joins TRBV15 and TRBJ2-1; 7 positions match TRBD2. Germline V lookup: CDR1 LNHNV, CDR2 YYDKDF (reference sequence). This CDR3 region has 14 residues. V dropped 8 bases and J dropped 6; count of bases not matched to a gene: 10.